A single sample gave rise to the 16 T cell receptor beta chains below, sequenced in a study of T-cell memory formation after mild COVID-19 (dated by TCRdb to 2020 to 2022). The method was 5' RACE. The run used an Illumina NovaSeq 6000. The public reads were reprocessed in TCRdb via fastp at Q25 and MiXCR, keeping in-frame beta chains. CDR3 protein duplicates are merged, each entry listing the most common genes and DNA. The sample yields hundreds of thousands of distinct CDR3 sequences; 12% to 15% were counted once. The ten largest clones capture roughly 20% of the sample. Sequenced sample: PBMCs or a T cell subset sorted from them (not recorded which). The receptors shown here come from a man aged 18 to 29 who had mild COVID-19 (a few samples of this study predate the infection). The sample titles of this study are shuffled in the database, so cell type and time point are left out; the donor was told from shared clones.

This clonotype was detected only a few times. The chain has TRBV6-2 or TRBV6-3 and TRBJ2-3, with D possibly being TRBD1 (6 bases). Trimming left V 2 bases short and J 6 bases short, with 12 bases between. Germline CDR1 reads MNHEY; CDR2 reads SVGEGT. The CDR3 has 14 residues. CDR3 sequence: CASSYGGWGDTQYF. DNA of the CDR3: TGTGCCAGCAGTTACGGGGGCTGGGGGGATACGCAGTATTTT.

This clonotype came up many times. The rearrangement links TRBV25-1 to TRBJ2-7; 7 bases match TRBD1. Germline CDR1 and CDR2: MGHDK and SYGVNS. The CDR3 consists of 14 residues. V was pared by 9 bases and J by 1 base, with 9 bases of the junction left unmatched. The DNA of the CDR3 is TGTGCCAGTACTCGGACAGGTCCTTCCTACGAGCAGTACTTC. It specifies CASTRTGPSYEQYF.

Only a few counts were recorded for this clonotype. This chain links TRBV5-1 with TRBJ2-1, with TRBD2 matching over 7 bases. CDR1 and CDR2 (germline): SGHRS, YFSETQ. The CDR3 has 15 residues. V shed 1 base and J 5 bases; nucleotides not matched to a gene: 6. The CDR3 region has the DNA TGCGCCAGCAGCTTGACGGGGGGTTTCAACAATGAGCAGTTCTTC. It encodes CASSLTGGFNNEQFF.

V and J are TRBV15 and TRBJ2-5, with 9 bases identical to TRBD2. The CDR3 consists of 17 residues. Trimming cost V 0 bases and J 5 bases; bases outside gene matches: 10. The germline V gene encodes CDR1 LNHNV and CDR2 YYDKDF (reference sequence). The CDR3 bases are TGTGCCACCAGCAGAGAAGGGCTAGCGGGGAGACGGGAGACCCAGTACTTC. Amino acid sequence: CATSREGLAGRRETQYF.

The chain is built from TRBV12-3 or TRBV12-4 and TRBJ2-3; 12 nucleotides align to TRBD2. The CDR3 totals 14 residues. After removal of 5 bases from V and 6 bases from J, the junction contained 3 bases not matched to a gene. CDR3 bases: TGTGCCAGCAGTCCTACTAGCGGGGGGGATACGCAGTATTTT. It yields the protein CASSPTSGGDTQYF.

The chain recombines TRBV6-1 with TRBJ2-5, with TRBD2 matching over 8 bases. Germline V gives CDR1 MNHNS, CDR2 SASEGT. The CDR3 extends over 16 amino acids. V gave up 5 bases and J gave up 2 bases; unmatched junction bases: 10. The CDR3 sequence: CASSPFGGGWQETQYF. CDR3 nucleotide sequence: TGTGCCAGCAGTCCCTTCGGGGGGGGTTGGCAAGAGACCCAGTACTTC.

This clonotype came up many times. The chain joins TRBV7-6 to TRBJ2-7, with 9 positions matching TRBD1. The germline V gene encodes CDR1 SGHVS and CDR2 FNYEAQ. The CDR3 covers 14 residues. Trimming took 4 bases from V and 5 from J; bases not matched to a gene: 6. The CDR3 here is CASSWDTGGNEQYF. In DNA, the CDR3 is TGTGCCAGCAGCTGGGACACAGGGGGCAACGAGCAGTACTTC.

This rearrangement joins TRBV9 to TRBJ1-3; tentatively, D is TRBD1 (6 bases). This CDR3 has 17 residues. The germline gives CDR1 SGDLS, CDR2 YYNGEE. The V and J ends lost 0 bases and 4 bases respectively, with 17 bases between them. The CDR3 nucleotides are TGTGCCAGCAGCGTAGCCGGGGGCCCTCGGAGCGGAAACACCATATATTTT. It translates to CASSVAGGPRSGNTIYF.

In its sample, this clonotype was seen many times. V is TRBV12-3 or TRBV12-4 and J is TRBJ2-5; D is uncertain. The CDR3 covers 12 residues. Trimming cost V 7 bases and J 5 bases, with 11 bases left between them. DNA of the CDR3: TGTGCCAGCACAACCCTCCTGGAGACCCAGTACTTC. Translation: CASTTLLETQYF.

This clonotype has at least ten counts. CDR3 nucleotides: TGTGCCAGCAGTCGGACTAACACCGGGGAGCTGTTTTTT. This codes for CASSRTNTGELFF. The chain joins TRBV6-2 or TRBV6-3 to TRBJ2-2; maybe TRBD2 (5 bases). Between the trimmed V and J ends, which lost 5 bases and 2 bases, there was a span of 6 bases. Germline V gene data show CDR1 as MNHEY and CDR2 as SVGEGT. The CDR3 sequence is 13 residues long.

The V and J genes are TRBV7-2 and TRBJ2-3, with D possibly called TRBD1 or TRBD2 (6 bases each). The CDR3 runs to 16 residues. Trimming stripped 6 bases from V and 2 bases from J, with 18 bases between. Germline V gene sequence: CDR1 SGHTA, CDR2 FQGNSA. The CDR3 here is CASRRRGNAVTDTQYF. The CDR3 nucleotides are TGTGCCAGCAGGCGGAGGGGGAATGCAGTCACAGATACGCAGTATTTT.

In this sample, this clonotype turned up many times. J is TRBJ2-3 and V is TRBV24-1; 9 bases are shared with TRBD2. Looked up from germline, CDR1 is KGHDR and CDR2 is SFDVKD. The CDR3 contains 18 residues. V was pared by 3 bases and J by 4 bases, with 13 bases of the junction left unmatched. CDR3 nucleotides: TGTGCCACCAGTGATCCACCGGCGGGACTAGCCTACGCAGATACGCAGTATTTT. Encoded protein: CATSDPPAGLAYADTQYF.

In this sample, this clonotype turned up a few times. V gene TRBV5-1 combines with J gene TRBJ1-6; 10 nucleotides match TRBD1. Germline CDR1 SGHRS, CDR2 YFSETQ. There are 17 residues in the CDR3. The trim removed 0 bases at V and 9 bases at J, leaving 9 bases unmatched. The CDR3 nucleotides read TGCGCCAGCAGCTTGGAGGGAATGGGACAGGGGTTTTCACCCCTCCACTTT. Protein product: CASSLEGMGQGFSPLHF.

CDR3 nucleotides: TGTGCCAGCAGTTCGACAGGGAATGAGGTCCTCCACTTT. Its protein product is CASSSTGNEVLHF. The V and J genes are TRBV6-5 and TRBJ1-6; 7 bases are a match to TRBD1. Germline V CDR1 and CDR2: MNHEY, SVGAGI. This CDR3 is built from 13 residues. J gave up 15 bases and V 4 bases, and 9 bases lay outside the gene matches.

This clonotype was recorded many times. The chain joins TRBV6-5 to TRBJ2-1, with D maybe TRBD2 (6 bases). From germline, CDR1 is MNHEY and CDR2 SVGAGI. The CDR3 totals 15 residues. V was clipped by 2 bases and J by 0 bases, with 8 bases between them. CDR3 DNA sequence: TGTGCCAGCAGTTACGGGGGGAGCTCCTACAATGAGCAGTTCTTC. Translation: CASSYGGSSYNEQFF.

This clonotype was detected ten times or more. The rearrangement joins TRBV28 to TRBJ2-1; D unclear. V gave up 3 bases and J gave up 8 bases, with 8 bases separating them. Germline CDR1 is MDHEN and CDR2 is SYDVKM. The CDR3 runs to 12 residues. The CDR3 reads CASSLNPHEQFF. The CDR3 DNA reads TGTGCCAGCAGTTTGAACCCCCATGAGCAGTTCTTC.